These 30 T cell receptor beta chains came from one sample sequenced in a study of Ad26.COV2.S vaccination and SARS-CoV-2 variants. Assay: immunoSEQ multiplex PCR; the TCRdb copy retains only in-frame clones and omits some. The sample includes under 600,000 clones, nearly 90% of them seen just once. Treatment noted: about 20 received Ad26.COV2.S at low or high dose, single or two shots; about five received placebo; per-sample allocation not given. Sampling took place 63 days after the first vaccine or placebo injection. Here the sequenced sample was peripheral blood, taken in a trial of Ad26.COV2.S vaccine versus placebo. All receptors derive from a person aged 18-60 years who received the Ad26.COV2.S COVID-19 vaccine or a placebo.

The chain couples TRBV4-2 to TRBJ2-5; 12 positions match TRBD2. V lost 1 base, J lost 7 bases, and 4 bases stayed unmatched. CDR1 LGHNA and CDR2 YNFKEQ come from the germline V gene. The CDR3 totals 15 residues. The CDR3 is CASSQGLAGAGTQYF. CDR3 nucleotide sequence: TGTGCCAGCAGCCAAGGACTAGCGGGAGCTGGGACCCAGTACTTC.

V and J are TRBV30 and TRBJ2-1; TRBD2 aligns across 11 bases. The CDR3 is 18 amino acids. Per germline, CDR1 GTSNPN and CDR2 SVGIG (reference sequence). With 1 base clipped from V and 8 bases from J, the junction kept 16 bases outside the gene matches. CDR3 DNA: TGTGCCTGGAGTGAAACAACTAGCGGGAGACCCCCGGGGGATGAGCAGTTCTTC. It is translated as CAWSETTSGRPPGDEQFF.

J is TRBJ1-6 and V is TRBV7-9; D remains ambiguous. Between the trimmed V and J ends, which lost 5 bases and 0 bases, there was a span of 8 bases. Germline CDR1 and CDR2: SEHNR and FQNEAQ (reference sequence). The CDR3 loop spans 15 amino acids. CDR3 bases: TGTGCCAGCAGCACGGGAAGCTCCTATAATTCACCCCTCCACTTT. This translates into CASSTGSSYNSPLHF.

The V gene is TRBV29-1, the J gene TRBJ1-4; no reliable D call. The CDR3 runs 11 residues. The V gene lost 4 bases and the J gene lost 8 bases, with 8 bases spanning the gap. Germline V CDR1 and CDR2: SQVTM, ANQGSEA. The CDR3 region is CSVGVREKLFF. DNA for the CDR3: TGCAGCGTTGGCGTCCGGGAAAAACTGTTTTTT. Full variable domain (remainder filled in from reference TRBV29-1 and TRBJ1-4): SAVISQKPSRDICQRGTSLTIQCQVDSQVTMMFWYRQQPGQSLTLIATANQGSEATYESGFVIDKFPISRPNLTFSTLTVSNMSPEDSSIYLCSVGVREKLFFGSGTQLSVL.

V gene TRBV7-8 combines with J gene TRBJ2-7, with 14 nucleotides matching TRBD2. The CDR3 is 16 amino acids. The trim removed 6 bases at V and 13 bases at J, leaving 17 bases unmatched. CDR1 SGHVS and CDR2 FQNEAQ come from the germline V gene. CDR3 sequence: CASSFVPGTSGSPSYF. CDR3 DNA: TGTGCCAGCAGTTTCGTCCCCGGGACTAGCGGGAGTCCCTCTTACTTC.

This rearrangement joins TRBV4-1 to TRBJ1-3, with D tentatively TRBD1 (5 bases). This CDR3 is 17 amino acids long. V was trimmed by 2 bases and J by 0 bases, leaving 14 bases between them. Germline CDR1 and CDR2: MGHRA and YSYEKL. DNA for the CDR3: TGCGCCAGCAGCCAACCGAGACAGCGCCGCTCTGGAAACACCATATATTTT. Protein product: CASSQPRQRRSGNTIYF.

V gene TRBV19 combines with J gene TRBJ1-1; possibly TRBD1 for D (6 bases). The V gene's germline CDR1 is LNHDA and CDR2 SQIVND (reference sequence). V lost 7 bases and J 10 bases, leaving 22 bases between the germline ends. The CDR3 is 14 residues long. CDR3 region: CASTSNGSGQRAFF. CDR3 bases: TGTGCCAGTACCTCGAATGGGTCTGGACAGCGAGCTTTCTTT.

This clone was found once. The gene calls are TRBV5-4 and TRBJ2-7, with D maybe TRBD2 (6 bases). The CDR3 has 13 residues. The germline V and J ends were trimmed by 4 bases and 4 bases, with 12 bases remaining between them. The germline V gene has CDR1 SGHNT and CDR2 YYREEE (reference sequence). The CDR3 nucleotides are TGTGCCAGCAGCCTGCAGGAGGGGTACGAGCAGTACTTC. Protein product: CASSLQEGYEQYF.

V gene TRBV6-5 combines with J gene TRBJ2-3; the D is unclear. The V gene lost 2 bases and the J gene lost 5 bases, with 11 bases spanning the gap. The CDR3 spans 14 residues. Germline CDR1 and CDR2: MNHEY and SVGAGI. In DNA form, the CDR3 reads TGTGCCAGCAGTTACCAAACCATGGGAGATACGCAGTATTTT. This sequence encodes CASSYQTMGDTQYF.

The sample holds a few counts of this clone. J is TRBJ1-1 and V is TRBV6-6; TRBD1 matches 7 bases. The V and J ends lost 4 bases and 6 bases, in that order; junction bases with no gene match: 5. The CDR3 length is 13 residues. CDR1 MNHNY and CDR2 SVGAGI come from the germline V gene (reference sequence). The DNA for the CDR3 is TGTGCCAGCAGTTCGGGACAGACGTCTGAAGCTTTCTTT. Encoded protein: CASSSGQTSEAFF.

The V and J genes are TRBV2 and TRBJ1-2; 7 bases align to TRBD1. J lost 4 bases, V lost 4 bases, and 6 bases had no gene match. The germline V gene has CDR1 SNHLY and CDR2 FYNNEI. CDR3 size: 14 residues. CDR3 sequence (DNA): TGTGCCAGCAGTGTAGCGACAGGGCGCTATGGCTACACCTTC. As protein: CASSVATGRYGYTF.

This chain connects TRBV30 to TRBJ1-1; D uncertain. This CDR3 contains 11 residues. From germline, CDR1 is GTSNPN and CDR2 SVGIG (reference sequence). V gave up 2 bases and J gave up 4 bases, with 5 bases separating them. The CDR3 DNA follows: TGTGCCTGGAGTTGGGCCACTGAAGCTTTCTTT. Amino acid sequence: CAWSWATEAFF.

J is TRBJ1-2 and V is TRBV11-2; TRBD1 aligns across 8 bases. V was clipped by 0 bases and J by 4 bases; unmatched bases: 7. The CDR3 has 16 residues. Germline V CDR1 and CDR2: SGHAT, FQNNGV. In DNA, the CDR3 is TGTGCCAGCAGCTTAGATCTTTCAACAGGGGGCTATGGCTACACCTTC. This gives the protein CASSLDLSTGGYGYTF.

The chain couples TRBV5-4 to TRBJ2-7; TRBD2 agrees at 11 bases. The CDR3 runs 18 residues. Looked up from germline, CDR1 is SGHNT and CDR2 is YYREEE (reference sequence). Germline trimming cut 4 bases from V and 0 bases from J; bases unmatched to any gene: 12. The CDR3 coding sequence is TGTGCCAGCAGCCCCAGCCCCCCGGGACTAGCGGTCTCCTACGAGCAGTACTTC. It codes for CASSPSPPGLAVSYEQYF.

The CDR3, as DNA: TGCAGCGTTGGGGCAGGCCGGCGTCCTAACTATGGCTACACCTTC. It is translated as CSVGAGRRPNYGYTF. V usage is TRBV29-1 and J usage is TRBJ1-2; D is unclear. CDR3 length equals 15 residues. Looked up from germline, CDR1 is SQVTM and CDR2 is ANQGSEA. V was clipped by 4 bases and J by 0 bases, with 15 bases between them.

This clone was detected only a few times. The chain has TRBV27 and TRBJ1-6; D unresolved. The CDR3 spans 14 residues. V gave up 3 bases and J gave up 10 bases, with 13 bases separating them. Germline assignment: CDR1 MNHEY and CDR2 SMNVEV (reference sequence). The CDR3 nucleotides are TGTGCCAGCAGTTTTGGGGAACTTGGATCACCCCTCCACTTT. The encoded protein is CASSFGELGSPLHF.

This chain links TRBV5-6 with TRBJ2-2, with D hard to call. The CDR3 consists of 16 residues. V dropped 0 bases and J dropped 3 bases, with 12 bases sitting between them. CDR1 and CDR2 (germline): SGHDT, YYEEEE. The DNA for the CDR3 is TGTGCCAGCAGCTTGGCTGGGTTTTTACACACCGGGGAGCTGTTTTTT. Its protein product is CASSLAGFLHTGELFF.

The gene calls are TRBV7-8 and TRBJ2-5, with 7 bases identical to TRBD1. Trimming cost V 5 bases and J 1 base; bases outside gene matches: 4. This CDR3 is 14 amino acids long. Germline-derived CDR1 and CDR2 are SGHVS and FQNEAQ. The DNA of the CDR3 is TGTGCCAGCAGCAAAGGGGACAGCCAAGAGACCCAGTACTTC. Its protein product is CASSKGDSQETQYF.

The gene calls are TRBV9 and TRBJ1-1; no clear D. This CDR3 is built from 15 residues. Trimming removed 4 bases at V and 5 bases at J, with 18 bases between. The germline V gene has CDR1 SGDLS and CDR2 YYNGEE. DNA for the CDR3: TGTGCCAGCAGCCCAAGTTCGGGTAGAAGGACTGAAGCTTTCTTT. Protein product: CASSPSSGRRTEAFF.

CDR3: CASSFSDTEAFF. Here the CDR3 DNA reads TGTGCCAGCAGCTTCAGTGACACTGAAGCTTTCTTT. The gene calls are TRBV5-8 and TRBJ1-1; no clear D gene. V shed 2 bases and J shed 3 bases, with 5 bases lying between them. The length of the CDR3 is 12 residues. The germline V gene has CDR1 SGHTS and CDR2 YDEGEE.

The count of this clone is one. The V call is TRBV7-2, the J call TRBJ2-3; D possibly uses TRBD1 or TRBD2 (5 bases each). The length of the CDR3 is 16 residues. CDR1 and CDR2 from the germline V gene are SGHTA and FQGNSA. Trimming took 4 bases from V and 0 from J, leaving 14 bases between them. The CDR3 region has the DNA TGTGCCAGCAGCTCCCAGGGAGTAACCAGCACAGATACGCAGTATTTT. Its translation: CASSSQGVTSTDTQYF.

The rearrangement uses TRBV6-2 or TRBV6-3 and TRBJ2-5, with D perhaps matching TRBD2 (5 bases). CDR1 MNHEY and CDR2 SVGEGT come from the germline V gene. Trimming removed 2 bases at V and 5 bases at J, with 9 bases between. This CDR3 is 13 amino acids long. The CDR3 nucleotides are TGTGCCAGCAGTTACAATAGCGTCGAGACCCAGTACTTC. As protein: CASSYNSVETQYF.

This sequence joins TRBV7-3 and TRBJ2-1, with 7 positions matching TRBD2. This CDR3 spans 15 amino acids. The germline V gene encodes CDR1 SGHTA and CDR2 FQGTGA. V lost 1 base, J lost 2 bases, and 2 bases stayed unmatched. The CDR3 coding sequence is TGTGCCAGCAGCTTAAGGCTAGCGGCCTACAATGAGCAGTTCTTC. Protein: CASSLRLAAYNEQFF.

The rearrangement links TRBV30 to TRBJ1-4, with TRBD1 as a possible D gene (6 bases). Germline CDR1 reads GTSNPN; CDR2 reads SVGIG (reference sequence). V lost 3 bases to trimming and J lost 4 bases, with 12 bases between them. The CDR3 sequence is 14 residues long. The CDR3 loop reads CAWSEDSFNEKLFF. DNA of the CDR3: TGTGCCTGGAGCGAGGACAGTTTTAATGAAAAACTGTTTTTT.

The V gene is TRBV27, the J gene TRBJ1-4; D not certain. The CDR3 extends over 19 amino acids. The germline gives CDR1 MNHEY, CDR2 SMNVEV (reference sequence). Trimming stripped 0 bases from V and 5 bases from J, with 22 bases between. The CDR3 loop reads CASSLSSSVVGSINEKLFF. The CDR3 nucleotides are TGTGCCAGCAGTTTATCATCCTCTGTTGTCGGAAGTATCAATGAAAAACTGTTTTTT.

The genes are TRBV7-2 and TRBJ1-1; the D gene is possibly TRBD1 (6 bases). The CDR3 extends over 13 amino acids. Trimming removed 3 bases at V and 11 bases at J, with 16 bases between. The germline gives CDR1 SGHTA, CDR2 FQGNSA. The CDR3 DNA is TGTGCCAGCAGCTTTCTAATGGCAGGGGAGGCTTTCTTT. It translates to CASSFLMAGEAFF.

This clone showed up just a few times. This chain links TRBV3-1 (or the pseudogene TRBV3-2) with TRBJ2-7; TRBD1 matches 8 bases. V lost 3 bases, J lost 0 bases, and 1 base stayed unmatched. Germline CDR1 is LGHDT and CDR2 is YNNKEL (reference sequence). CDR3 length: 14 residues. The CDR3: CASSHRGRSYEQYF. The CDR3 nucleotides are TGTGCCAGCAGCCACAGGGGGCGCTCCTACGAGCAGTACTTC.

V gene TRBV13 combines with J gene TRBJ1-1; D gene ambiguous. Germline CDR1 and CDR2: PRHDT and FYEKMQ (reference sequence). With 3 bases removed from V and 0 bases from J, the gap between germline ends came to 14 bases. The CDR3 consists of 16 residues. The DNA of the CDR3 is TGTGCCAGCAGCTTCCGTAGTGGCAGGCTGAACACTGAAGCTTTCTTT. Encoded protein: CASSFRSGRLNTEAFF.

The CDR3 bases are TGCGCCAGCAGCCGACAGGGGTCCTCCTACGAGCAGTACTTC. This codes for CASSRQGSSYEQYF. V is TRBV5-1 and J is TRBJ2-7; TRBD1 matches at 8 bases. The CDR3 has 14 amino acids. Germline-derived CDR1 and CDR2 are SGHRS and YFSETQ. Trimming cost V 4 bases and J 0 bases; bases outside gene matches: 3.

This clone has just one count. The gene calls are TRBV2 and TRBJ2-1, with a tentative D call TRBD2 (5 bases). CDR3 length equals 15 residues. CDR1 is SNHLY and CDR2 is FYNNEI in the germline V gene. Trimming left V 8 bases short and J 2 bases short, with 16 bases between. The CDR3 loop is CASQLPPRAYNEQFF. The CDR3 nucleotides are TGTGCCAGCCAGTTACCCCCGAGGGCCTACAATGAGCAGTTCTTC.